This TCR beta chain stems from a study of blood T cell repertoires in COVID-19. The V gene's germline CDR1 is SGHAT and CDR2 FQNNGV. The CDR3 consists of 13 residues. V was shortened by 1 base and J by 5 bases, with 7 bases between the two germline ends. Produced via immunoSEQ multiplex PCR; TCRdb's table is partial and in-frame only. This table has 80,000 or so clones, about nine tenths appearing once. Sequencing input: peripheral blood. This TCR was sampled from a man aged 50-60 years with acute or convalescent COVID-19. This chain uses TRBV11-2 with TRBJ2-3; no definite D call. CDR3 nucleotide sequence: TGTGCCAGCAGCTTAGCGTGGAGAGATACGCAGTATTTT. It encodes CASSLAWRDTQYF.